The text below deals with one TCR beta chain. What it binds is not known. With 60 Vbeta and 13 Jbeta primers, the PCR was carried out. Profiling relied on immunoSEQ multiplex PCR, and the TCRdb table lists in-frame clones only, not all of them. Among 170,000 or so clones listed, about four fifths were seen once. This specimen belongs to a study of cytomegalovirus exposure and HLA in healthy donors. Points from the study as a whole: An apparent linkage of common viral pathogens to several of the most significant clusters emerged in a later analysis. The authors later linked a missense DCLRE1C variant to TCR beta V- and J-gene trimming. Compared with the roughly 700-donor mean, an Asian-associated ancestry cluster reportedly had fewer N-insertions, according to a later analysis.

V lost 5 bases, J lost 5 bases, and 8 bases stayed unmatched. The CDR3 consists of 14 residues. The germline gives CDR1 KGHSH, CDR2 LQKENI. Donors sampled were nominally healthy, though unrecorded immune exposures were likely. The sequence was collected from a woman in her fifties or sixties in good health and CMV-seropositive. J is TRBJ1-1 and V is TRBV18; 7 bases match TRBD1. Sequencing was performed on PBMCs. The CDR3 sequence is CASSEGQRGTEAFF. CDR3 coding DNA: TGTGCCAGCTCAGAGGGACAGCGGGGGACTGAAGCTTTCTTT.